The text below deals with one T cell receptor beta chain. What it binds is unknown. TCR beta CDR3 regions were amplified from RNA. RT-PCR in the first round (using the HTBI primer set) targeted the TCR CDR3. TCRdb passed the multiplex PCR reads through MiXCR, listing each CDR3 protein once. The top ten clones hold roughly a quarter of a sample with 280,000 or so distinct CDR3 sequences, less than 30% of them seen once. This specimen belongs to a study of T cells in Graves' hyperthyroidism and ophthalmopathy. CDR1 and CDR2 (germline): GTSNPN, SVGIG (reference sequence). Trimming took 5 bases from V and 0 from J, leaving 17 bases between them. This CDR3 has 15 residues. The study's findings and limits: Ophthalmopathy stood apart from stable hyperthyroidism in a 13 V-J model. Blood samples included most of the expanded thyroid clonotypes exceeding 0.001.

The clonotype originates from a man aged 40-49 years with Graves' hyperthyroidism that later progressed to Graves' ophthalmopathy. The sample was blood. The rearrangement joins TRBV30 to TRBJ2-7; D call uncertain. CDR3 sequence: CAWGEQRSYSYEQYF. CDR3 coding DNA: TGTGCCTGGGGGGAACAGCGCTCTTACTCCTACGAGCAGTACTTC. Full variable domain (remainder filled in from reference TRBV30 and TRBJ2-7): SQTIHQWPATLVQPVGSPLSLECTVEGTSNPNLYWYRQAAGRGLQLLFYSVGIGQISSEVPQNLSASRPQDRQFILSSKKLLLSDSGFYLCAWGEQRSYSYEQYFGPGTRLTVT.